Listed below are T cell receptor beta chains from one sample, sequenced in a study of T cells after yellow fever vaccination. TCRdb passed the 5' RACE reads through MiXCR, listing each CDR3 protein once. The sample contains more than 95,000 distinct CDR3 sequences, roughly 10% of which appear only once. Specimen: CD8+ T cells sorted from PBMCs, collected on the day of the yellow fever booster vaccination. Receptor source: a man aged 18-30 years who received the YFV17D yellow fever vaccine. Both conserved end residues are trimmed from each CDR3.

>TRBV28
ASSLQDNEQF
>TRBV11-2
ASSLGRGGETDTQY
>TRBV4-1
ASSPRSRDEQF
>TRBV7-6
ASSFVGNTDTQY
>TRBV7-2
ASSPRDRGWSYGYT
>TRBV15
ATGGDEAGSTEAF
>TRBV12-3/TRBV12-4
ASSSGLSNQPQH
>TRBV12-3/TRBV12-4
ASSFEDPYDADTQY
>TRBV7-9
AIREGIKNIQY
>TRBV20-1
SAPWGNYGYT
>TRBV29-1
SVVGAASGVSTDTQY
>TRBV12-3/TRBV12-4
ASSPWWTGRYEQY
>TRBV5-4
ASSLWGRQWNEQF
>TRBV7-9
ASSLVRVPGTEAF
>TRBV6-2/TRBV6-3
ASSLGLAGPNTGELF
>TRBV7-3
ASSLTGVSNEQF
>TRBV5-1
ASSLAYSSEKLF
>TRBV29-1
SVHFGTSGGNEQY
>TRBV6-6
ASRLKLTSQETQY
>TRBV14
ASSQGYYERGSYEQY
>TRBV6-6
ASREGNYGYT
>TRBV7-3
ASTLGGGRQETQY
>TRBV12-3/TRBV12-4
ATSDSLAETQY
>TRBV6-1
ASSERVAGSIQY
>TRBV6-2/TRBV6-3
ASSNEGAWTDTQY
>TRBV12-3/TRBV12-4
ASTTGGPGKPQH
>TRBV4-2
ASSQNPGQGTNEQY
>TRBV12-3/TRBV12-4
ASSSTSGGNEQF
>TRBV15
ATRTGSGYGYT
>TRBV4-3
ASSQEGFGRVDGELF
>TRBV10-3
AISAATDTQY
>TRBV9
ASSVTGGYEQY
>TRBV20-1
SASGWGLGYGYT
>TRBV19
ASSPQGPTGELF
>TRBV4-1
ASSQAPGYSPYEQY
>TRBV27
ASSPGGPSYNEQF
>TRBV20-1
SAVGLANNEQF
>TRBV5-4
ASSLRQNQETQY
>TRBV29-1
SVESGGAGTQY
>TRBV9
ATGTDNEQF
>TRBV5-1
ASSYRDRVRSGNTIY
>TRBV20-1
SARSSGGYEQY
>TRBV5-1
ASSLALAYEQY